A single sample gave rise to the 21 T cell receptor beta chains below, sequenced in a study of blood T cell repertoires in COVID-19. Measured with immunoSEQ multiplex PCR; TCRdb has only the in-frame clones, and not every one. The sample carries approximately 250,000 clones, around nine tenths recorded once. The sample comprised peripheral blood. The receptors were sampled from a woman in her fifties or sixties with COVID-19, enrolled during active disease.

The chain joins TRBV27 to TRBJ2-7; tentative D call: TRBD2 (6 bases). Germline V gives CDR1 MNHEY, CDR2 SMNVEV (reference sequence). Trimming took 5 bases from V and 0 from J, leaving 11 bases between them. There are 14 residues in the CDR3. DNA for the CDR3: TGTGCCAGCAGTGTGGGGACTCACTCCTACGAGCAGTACTTC. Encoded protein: CASSVGTHSYEQYF.

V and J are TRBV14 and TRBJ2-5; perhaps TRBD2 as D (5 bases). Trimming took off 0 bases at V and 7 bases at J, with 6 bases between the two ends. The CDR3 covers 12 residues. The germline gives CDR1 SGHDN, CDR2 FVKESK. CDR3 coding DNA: TGTGCCAGCAGCCAAGATCGGGGGACCCAGTACTTC. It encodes CASSQDRGTQYF.

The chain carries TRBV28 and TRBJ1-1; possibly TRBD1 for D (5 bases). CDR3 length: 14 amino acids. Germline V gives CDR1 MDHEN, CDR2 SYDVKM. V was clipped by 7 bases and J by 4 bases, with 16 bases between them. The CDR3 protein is CASTNQGWGTEAFF. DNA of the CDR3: TGTGCCAGCACCAACCAGGGATGGGGCACTGAAGCTTTCTTT.

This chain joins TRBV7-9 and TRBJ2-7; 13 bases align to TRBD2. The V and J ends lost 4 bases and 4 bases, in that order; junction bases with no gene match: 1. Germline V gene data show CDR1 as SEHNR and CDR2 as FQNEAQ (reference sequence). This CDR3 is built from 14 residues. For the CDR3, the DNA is TGTGCCAGCAGCTCGACTAGCGGGAGGTACGAGCAGTACTTC. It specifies CASSSTSGRYEQYF.

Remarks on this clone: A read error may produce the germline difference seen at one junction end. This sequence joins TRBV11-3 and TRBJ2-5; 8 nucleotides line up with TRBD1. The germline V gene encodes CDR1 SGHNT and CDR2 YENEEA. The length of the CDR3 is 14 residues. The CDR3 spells CASSPAETGASWDF. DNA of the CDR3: TGTGCCAGCAGCCCGGCTGAGACAGGGGCGTCCTGGGACTTC.

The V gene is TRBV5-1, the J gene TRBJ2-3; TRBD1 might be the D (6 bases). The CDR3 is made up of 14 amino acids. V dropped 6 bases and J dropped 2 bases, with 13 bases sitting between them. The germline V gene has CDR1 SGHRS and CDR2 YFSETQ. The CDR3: CASTIGQYTDTQYF. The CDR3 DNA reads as TGCGCCAGCACTATCGGACAGTACACAGATACGCAGTATTTT.

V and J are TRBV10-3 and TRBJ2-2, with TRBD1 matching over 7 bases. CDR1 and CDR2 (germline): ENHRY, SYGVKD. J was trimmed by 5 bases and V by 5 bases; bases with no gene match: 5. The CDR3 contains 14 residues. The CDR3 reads CAISTGVRTGELFF. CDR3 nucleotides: TGTGCCATCAGTACAGGGGTAAGGACCGGGGAGCTGTTTTTT.

CDR3 in DNA: TGTGCCAGCAGCTGGGGCAGGACTAGGGATGAGCAGTTCTTC. This encodes CASSWGRTRDEQFF. The rearrangement uses TRBV11-3 and TRBJ2-1; 7 positions match TRBD2. V dropped 4 bases and J dropped 8; count of bases not matched to a gene: 8. Germline loops: CDR1 SGHNT, CDR2 YENEEA. This CDR3 has 14 residues. The entire variable domain, with the rest obtained from reference TRBV11-3 and TRBJ2-1, is as follows: EAGVVQSPRYKIIEKKQPVAFWCNPISGHNTLYWYLQNLGQGPELLIRYENEEAVDDSQLPKDRFSAERLKGVDSTLKIQPAELGDSAVYLCASSWGRTRDEQFFGPGTRLTVL.

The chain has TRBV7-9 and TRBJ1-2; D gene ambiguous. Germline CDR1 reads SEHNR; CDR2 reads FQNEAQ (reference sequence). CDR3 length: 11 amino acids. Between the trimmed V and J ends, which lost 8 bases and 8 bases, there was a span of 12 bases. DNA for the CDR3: TGTGCCAGCGGCGGAGAGTGGGGCTACACCTTC. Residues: CASGGEWGYTF. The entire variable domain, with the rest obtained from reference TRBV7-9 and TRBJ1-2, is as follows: DTGVSQNPRHKITKRGQNVTFRCDPISEHNRLYWYRQTLGQGPEFLTYFQNEAQLEKSRLLSDRFSAERPKGSFSTLEIQRTEQGDSAMYLCASGGEWGYTFGSGTRLTVV.

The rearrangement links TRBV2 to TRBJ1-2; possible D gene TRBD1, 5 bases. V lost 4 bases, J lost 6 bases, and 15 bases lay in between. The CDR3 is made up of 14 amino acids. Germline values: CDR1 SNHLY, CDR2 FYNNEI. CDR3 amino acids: CASSGGRAPNGYTF. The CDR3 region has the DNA TGTGCCAGCAGTGGGGGCAGGGCGCCGAATGGCTACACCTTC.

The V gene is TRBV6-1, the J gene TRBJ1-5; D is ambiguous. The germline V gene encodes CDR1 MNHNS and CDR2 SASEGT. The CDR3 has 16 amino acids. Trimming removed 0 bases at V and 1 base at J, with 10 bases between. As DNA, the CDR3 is TGTGCCAGCAGTGAAGCCCCCCCAGGAAGCAATCAGCCCCAGCATTTT. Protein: CASSEAPPGSNQPQHF.

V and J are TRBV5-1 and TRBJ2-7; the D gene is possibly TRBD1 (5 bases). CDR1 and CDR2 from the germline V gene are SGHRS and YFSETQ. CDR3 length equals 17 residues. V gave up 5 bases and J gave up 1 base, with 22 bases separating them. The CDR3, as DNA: TGCGCCAGCAGTCCGGCCGCTGGTGGGGCCCCTTCCTACGAGCAGTACTTC. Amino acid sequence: CASSPAAGGAPSYEQYF.

The CDR3 nucleotides are TGTGCCAGCAGCTTCGGACAGGGCAACGCCGGTTCGGGAAAACTGTTTTTT. Encoded protein: CASSFGQGNAGSGKLFF. This rearrangement joins TRBV13 to TRBJ1-4, with 8 bases that match TRBD1. After removal of 3 bases from V and 10 bases from J, the junction contained 16 bases not matched to a gene. The germline CDR1 and CDR2 sequences are PRHDT and FYEKMQ (reference sequence). The CDR3 loop spans 17 amino acids.

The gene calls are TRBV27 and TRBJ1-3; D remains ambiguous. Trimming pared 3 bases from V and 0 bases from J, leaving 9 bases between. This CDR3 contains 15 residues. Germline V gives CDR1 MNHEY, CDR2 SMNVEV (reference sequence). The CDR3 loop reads CASSFGRDSGNTIYF. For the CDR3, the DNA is TGTGCCAGCAGTTTCGGACGGGACTCTGGAAACACCATATATTTT.

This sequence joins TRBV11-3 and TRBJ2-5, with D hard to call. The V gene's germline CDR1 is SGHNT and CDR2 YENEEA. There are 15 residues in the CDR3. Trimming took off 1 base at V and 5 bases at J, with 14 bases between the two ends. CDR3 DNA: TGTGCCAGCAGCTTAGGTCAAGCCATTTGGGAGACCCAGTACTTC. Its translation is CASSLGQAIWETQYF.

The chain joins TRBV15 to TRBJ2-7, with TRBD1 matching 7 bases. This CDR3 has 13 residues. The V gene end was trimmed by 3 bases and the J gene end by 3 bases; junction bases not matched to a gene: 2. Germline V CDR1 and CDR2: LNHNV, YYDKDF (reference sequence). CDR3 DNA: TGTGCCACCAGCAGCCGGGACAGCTACGAGCAGTACTTC. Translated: CATSSRDSYEQYF.

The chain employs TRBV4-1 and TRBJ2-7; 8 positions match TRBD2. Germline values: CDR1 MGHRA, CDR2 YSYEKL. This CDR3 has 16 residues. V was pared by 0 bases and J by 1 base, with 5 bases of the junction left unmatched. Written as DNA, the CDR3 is TGCGCCAGCAGCCAAGAAGGGGCGGGAGGTTCCTACGAGCAGTACTTC. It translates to CASSQEGAGGSYEQYF.

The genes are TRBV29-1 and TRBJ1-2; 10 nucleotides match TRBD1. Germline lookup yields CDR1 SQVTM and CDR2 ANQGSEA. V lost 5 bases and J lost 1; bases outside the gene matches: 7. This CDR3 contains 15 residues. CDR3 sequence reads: CSVSGTGDFNYGYTF. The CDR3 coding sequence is TGCAGCGTTTCCGGGACAGGGGACTTTAACTATGGCTACACCTTC.

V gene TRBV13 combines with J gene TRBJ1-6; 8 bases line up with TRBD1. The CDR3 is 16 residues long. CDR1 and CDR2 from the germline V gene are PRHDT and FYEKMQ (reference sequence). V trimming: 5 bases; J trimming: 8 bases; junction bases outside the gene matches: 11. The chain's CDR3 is CASSPQPTGVDSPLHF. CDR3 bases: TGTGCCAGCAGCCCTCAACCGACAGGGGTGGATTCACCCCTCCACTTT.

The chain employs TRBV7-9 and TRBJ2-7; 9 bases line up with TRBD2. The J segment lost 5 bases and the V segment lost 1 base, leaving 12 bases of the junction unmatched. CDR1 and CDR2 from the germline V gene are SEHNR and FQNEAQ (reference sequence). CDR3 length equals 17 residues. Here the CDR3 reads CASSLEVRRLAEHEQYF. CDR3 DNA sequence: TGTGCCAGCAGCTTAGAGGTCAGGCGACTAGCGGAACACGAGCAGTACTTC.

Here the CDR3 DNA reads TGTGCCAGCGGGACTTCCTCCTATAATTCACCCCTCCACTTT. It yields the protein CASGTSSYNSPLHF. The J gene is TRBJ1-6, the V gene TRBV6-6, with D maybe TRBD1 (5 bases). This CDR3 is built from 14 residues. V lost 8 bases and J 0 bases, leaving 8 bases between the germline ends. CDR1 is MNHNY and CDR2 is SVGAGI in the germline V gene (reference sequence).